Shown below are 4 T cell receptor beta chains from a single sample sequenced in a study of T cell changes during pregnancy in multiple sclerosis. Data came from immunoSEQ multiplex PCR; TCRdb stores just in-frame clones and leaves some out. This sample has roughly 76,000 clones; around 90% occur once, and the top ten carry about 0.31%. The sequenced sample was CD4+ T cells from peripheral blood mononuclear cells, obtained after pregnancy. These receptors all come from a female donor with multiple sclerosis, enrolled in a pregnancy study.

CDR3 sequence: CASSSRQGSYGYTF. DNA of the CDR3: TGTGCCAGCAGTTCTCGACAGGGCAGCTATGGCTACACCTTC. The chain couples TRBV28 to TRBJ1-2, with TRBD1 identical over 7 bases. V lost 4 bases and J lost 4; bases outside the gene matches: 6. This CDR3 region has 14 residues. In germline, CDR1 is MDHEN, CDR2 SYDVKM.

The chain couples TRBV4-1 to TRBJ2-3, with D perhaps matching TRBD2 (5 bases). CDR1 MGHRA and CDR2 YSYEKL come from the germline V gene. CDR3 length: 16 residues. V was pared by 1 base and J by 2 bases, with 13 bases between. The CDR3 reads CASSQGGRGNTDTQYF. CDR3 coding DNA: TGCGCCAGCAGCCAAGGCGGACGGGGAAACACAGATACGCAGTATTTT.

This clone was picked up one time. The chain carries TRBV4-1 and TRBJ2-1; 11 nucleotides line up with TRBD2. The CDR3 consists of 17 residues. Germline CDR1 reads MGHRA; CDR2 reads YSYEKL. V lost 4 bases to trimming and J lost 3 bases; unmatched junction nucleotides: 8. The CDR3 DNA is TGCGCCAGCAGCCGAGTTTCAGGGACTAGCGGCTACAATGAGCAGTTCTTC. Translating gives CASSRVSGTSGYNEQFF.

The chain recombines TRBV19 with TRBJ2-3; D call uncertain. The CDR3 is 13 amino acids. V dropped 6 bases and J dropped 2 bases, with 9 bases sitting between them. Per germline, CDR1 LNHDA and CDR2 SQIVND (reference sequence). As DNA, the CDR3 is TGTGCCAGTAGGGCCTTACACACAGATACGCAGTATTTT. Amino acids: CASRALHTDTQYF. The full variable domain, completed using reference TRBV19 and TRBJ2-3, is DGGITQSPKYLFRKEGQNVTLSCEQNLNHDAMYWYRQDPGQGLRLIYYSQIVNDFQKGDIAEGYSVSREKKESFPLTVTSAQKNPTAFYLCASRALHTDTQYFGPGTRLTVL.